These 4 T cell receptor beta chains came from one sample sequenced in a study of T-cell memory formation after mild COVID-19. TCRdb independently ran MiXCR on the 5' RACE reads; one entry per CDR3 protein. The data hold around 250,000 distinct CDR3 sequences, with 16% observed a single time. Material: PBMCs or a T cell subset sorted from them (not recorded which). The receptors here all came from a man aged 18 to 30 who had mild COVID-19 (a few samples of this study predate the infection). Cell type and time point are not known.

The rearrangement links TRBV7-2 to TRBJ1-2, with D uncertain. V gave up 1 base and J gave up 0 bases, with 12 bases separating them. CDR1 is SGHTA, CDR2 FQGNSA, per germline. The CDR3 extends over 16 amino acids. The CDR3 DNA reads as TGTGCCAGCAGCTTAGTTAAGACACCTGCTAACTATGGCTACACCTTC. As protein: CASSLVKTPANYGYTF.

This clonotype has more than one count but fewer than ten. This chain connects TRBV4-1 to TRBJ2-7; TRBD1 aligns across 9 bases. Germline lookup yields CDR1 MGHRA and CDR2 YSYEKL. The CDR3 sequence is 15 residues long. V shed 5 bases and J 1 base; nucleotides not matched to a gene: 6. CDR3 in amino acids: CASSASGTGSYEQYF. The CDR3 DNA reads TGCGCCAGCAGCGCTTCCGGGACAGGGTCCTACGAGCAGTACTTC.

Only a few counts were recorded for this clonotype. The rearrangement uses TRBV6-2 or TRBV6-3 and TRBJ1-6, with D unclear. The CDR3 is 12 amino acids. With 7 bases removed from V and 14 bases from J, the gap between germline ends came to 15 bases. The germline V gene encodes CDR1 MNHEY and CDR2 SVGEGT. The CDR3: CASTAINLSLHF. CDR3 in DNA: TGTGCCAGCACGGCTATCAACTTATCCCTCCACTTT.

This sequence joins TRBV28 and TRBJ2-7; D is undetermined. Per the germline V gene, CDR1 is MDHEN and CDR2 is SYDVKM. With 5 bases removed from V and 4 bases from J, the gap between germline ends came to 12 bases. The CDR3 runs 13 residues. The chain's CDR3 is CASSPLGQYEQYV. The CDR3 DNA is TGTGCCAGCAGTCCCCTAGGGCAATACGAGCAGTACGTC.